Given below is one T cell receptor (beta chain) in context. Its specificity is unknown. This sample was included in a study of cytomegalovirus exposure and HLA in healthy donors. Regarding the study as a whole: Cytomegalovirus-associated TCR beta chains were listed, numbering over 150.

The CDR3 contains 20 residues. Germline CDR1 KGHSH, CDR2 LQKENI. V was clipped by 0 bases and J by 4 bases, with 25 bases between them. Using immunoSEQ multiplex PCR, the repertoire was profiled, and TCRdb retains in-frame clones only, with some absent. The table lists some 130,000 clones, roughly 86% of them singletons. This sequence originates from a woman aged 25 to 39 in good health and CMV-seronegative. The rearrangement joins TRBV18 to TRBJ2-1; TRBD1 is a possible D gene (6 bases). Sequencing was performed on PBMCs. In DNA form, the CDR3 reads TGTGCCAGCTCACCACCGATCGGGCAAGGGGGAGACCTTCATTACAATGAGCAGTTCTTC. This gives the protein CASSPPIGQGGDLHYNEQFF.